The sequence of this T cell receptor (beta chain) was determined in a study of molecular identifiers for immune sequencing clone quantification. Study-level points and caveats: Effector cells kept over 99% of their molecules in clones above 20 RNA copies, while naive cells kept under 1% there.

The CDR3 loop spans 14 amino acids. CDR1 is MGHRA, CDR2 YSYEKL, per germline. V was trimmed by 1 base and J by 5 bases, leaving 10 bases between them. Between about 19,000 and 1,100,000 sorted cells, with 10%, 30% or 50% RNA, yielded naive CD8 libraries. A CD8+CD4-CCR7+CD45RA+ phenotype served as the sorting definition for naive CD8 T cells. With listed TCR primers and previously described methods, bulk TCR libraries were prepared. From the PCR reads, TCRdb called clonotypes with MiXCR, one entry per CDR3 protein. The table lists 30,000 to 40,000 distinct CDR3 sequences, approximately 20% of them singletons. In its sample, this clonotype was seen a few times. Its antigen is undetermined.

This sequence was found in a human donor in good health. Some libraries in this study had Jurkat cell RNA spiked in. Input material: naive CD8+ T cells from blood, with Jurkat cell RNA spiked in. Described subset: FACS-sorted CD8+CD4-CCR7+CD45RA+ naive T cells. V and J are TRBV4-1 and TRBJ2-3, with a possible D match to TRBD2 (6 bases). CDR3 bases: TGCGCCAGCAGCCAAGTTGGGGGGTTAGATACGCAGTATTTT. It specifies CASSQVGGLDTQYF.